This T cell receptor (beta chain) came from a study of cytomegalovirus exposure and HLA in healthy donors. Generated by immunoSEQ multiplex PCR, the TCRdb table keeps only in-frame clones and is missing some. The sample yields roughly 62,000 clones, 91% seen once. This CDR3 is built from 17 residues. Trimming at V came to 4 bases and at J to 3 bases, leaving 9 bases not matched to a gene. Germline CDR1 is SGHDN and CDR2 is FVKESK. Sequences were obtained from PBMCs. The sequence came from a woman aged 25 to 45 in good health and CMV-seronegative. V and J are TRBV14 and TRBJ2-3; 11 bases agree with TRBD2. The CDR3 DNA is TGTGCCAGCAGCCCCAACCCCCTAGCGGGAGGAACAGATACGCAGTATTTT. Protein product: CASSPNPLAGGTDTQYF. The variable domain in full, with the rest retrieved from reference TRBV14 and TRBJ2-3, is EAGVTQFPSHSVIEKGQTVTLRCDPISGHDNLYWYRRVMGKEIKFLLHFVKESKQDESGMPNNRFLAERTGGTYSTLKVQPAELEDSGVYFCASSPNPLAGGTDTQYFGPGTRLTVL.